These T cell receptor beta chains were read from a single sample in a study of T cell repertoires in cytomegalovirus infection. These receptors are not linked to any known antigen. One entry per CDR3 protein, called by TCRdb with MiXCR from the reads. The profile covers 700,000 to 900,000 distinct CDR3 sequences, with about 29% appearing a single time and around 13% taken by the ten largest. This sample comprised cultured CD8+ T cells from PBMCs, obtained from culture after CMV antigen stimulation. These receptors were obtained from a human donor in good health (CMV status not recorded). Some clones in this sample may be carry-over from other donors' samples. Both conserved end residues are part of each CDR3. D genes are given only for firm matches. The size of a clone is reported for some rows only, either as once, few or many, or as a class for expanded clones.

CDR3nt | CDR3aa | j_gene | d_gene | abundance | v_gene
TGCGCCAGCAGCCAAGTGGGGGGGGATGAAAAACTGTTTTTT | CASSQVGGDEKLFF | TRBJ1-4 | NA | many | TRBV4-1
TGTGCCAGCAGTTTCATTAATTACCCTTCGAGGGGACAGGGGGCCGTCCAGCCCCAGCATTTT | CASSFINYPSRGQGAVQPQHF | TRBJ1-5 | TRBD1 | NA | TRBV12-3/TRBV12-4
TGCAGTGCTAGAGTATTTTTGGGTACTGGCTACACCTTC | CSARVFLGTGYTF | TRBJ1-2 | NA | NA | TRBV20-1
TGTGCCAGCTTACCCCAGACGTACCAAGAGACCCAGTACTTC | CASLPQTYQETQYF | TRBJ2-5 | NA | many | TRBV6-1
TGTGCCAGCAGTTACGTGCAGCCAAACACTGAAGCTTTCTTT | CASSYVQPNTEAFF | TRBJ1-1 | NA | few | TRBV6-6
TGTGCCAGCAGTTTAAGTCCAGGGGCCGGCTACACCTTC | CASSLSPGAGYTF | TRBJ1-2 | NA | NA | TRBV27
TGTGCCAGCAGTTACGAGAACACCGGGGAGCTGTTTTTT | CASSYENTGELFF | TRBJ2-2 | NA | NA | TRBV6-8
TGTGCCAGCAGTTTGTCCTGGGGTCTAAATGAGCAGTTCTTC | CASSLSWGLNEQFF | TRBJ2-1 | NA | NA | TRBV27
TGTGCCATCAGTGACACAGGGGGTCCTGGGGCCAACGTCCTGACTTTC | CAISDTGGPGANVLTF | TRBJ2-6 | TRBD1 | many | TRBV10-3
TGTGCCAGCAGTTTTGACAGATACAATGAGCAGTTCTTC | CASSFDRYNEQFF | TRBJ2-1 | NA | many | TRBV27
TGTGCCAGCAGCCCCTACCCCAGGGGATCATACAATGAGCAGTTCTTC | CASSPYPRGSYNEQFF | TRBJ2-1 | NA | once | TRBV7-1
TGTGCCAGCAGTTTGTCGGGGGAGGCCCAGTACTTC | CASSLSGEAQYF | TRBJ2-5 | NA | NA | TRBV6-2/TRBV6-3
TGCAGTGCTAGACGTAGGGTTGGGAGCAATCAGCCCCAGCATTTT | CSARRRVGSNQPQHF | TRBJ1-5 | NA | many | TRBV20-1
TGTGCCAGCAGCCCGACCGGGACTGCTAATGAAAAACTGTTTTTT | CASSPTGTANEKLFF | TRBJ1-4 | NA | once | TRBV11-3
TGTGCCATCAGTGAAACCCGACAGCCCCTAAAGGGTGGCTACACCTTC | CAISETRQPLKGGYTF | TRBJ1-2 | NA | many | TRBV10-3
TGTGCCAGTTTGGAGGGGGGCTACACCGGGGAGCTGTTTTTT | CASLEGGYTGELFF | TRBJ2-2 | NA | NA | TRBV27
TGCGCCAGCAGCCAAAAGGGGGTGGCAGATACGCAGTATTTT | CASSQKGVADTQYF | TRBJ2-3 | NA | NA | TRBV4-1
TGTGCCACCAGTGATTGGGGCACTAGCGGGGGGCAAGATACGCAGTATTTT | CATSDWGTSGGQDTQYF | TRBJ2-3 | TRBD2 | few | TRBV24-1
TGCGCCAGCAGTCAGTCGGGTTATGGGCAGCCCCAGCATTTT | CASSQSGYGQPQHF | TRBJ1-5 | NA | NA | TRBV4-1
TGTGCCAGCAGCTTATTAAATCCCGGACAGGGGAAAGAGACCCAGTACTTC | CASSLLNPGQGKETQYF | TRBJ2-5 | TRBD1 | NA | TRBV7-9
TGCGCCAGCAGCCAAGAGGCACAGAGCCCCTACAATGAGCAGTTCTTC | CASSQEAQSPYNEQFF | TRBJ2-1 | NA | few | TRBV4-1
TGTGCCAGCAGCCCTCGAGTAGCGGCCTCCTACGAGCAGTACTTC | CASSPRVAASYEQYF | TRBJ2-7 | NA | few | TRBV7-2
TGTGCCAGCAGTTCGGGACTAGCGGGGGGGCTTCGCACAGATACGCAGTATTTT | CASSSGLAGGLRTDTQYF | TRBJ2-3 | TRBD2 | NA | TRBV27
TGTGCCAGCAGTTACTCGGGACAGGGGGCGAACACTGAAGCTTTCTTT | CASSYSGQGANTEAFF | TRBJ1-1 | TRBD1 | many | TRBV6-5
TGTGCCAGCACCTGGACAGGGGGCGATGGCTACACCTTC | CASTWTGGDGYTF | TRBJ1-2 | TRBD1 | NA | TRBV12-3/TRBV12-4
TGTGCCAGCAGTTACTCGGGTAGCTTATACAATGAGCAGTTCTTC | CASSYSGSLYNEQFF | TRBJ2-1 | NA | few | TRBV6-5
TGTGCCAGCAGCCTGCAGCGGGGTAGCACCGGGGAGCTGTTTTTT | CASSLQRGSTGELFF | TRBJ2-2 | TRBD2 | many | TRBV7-2
TGTGCCAGCAGTGAGTCCGCAGCGCTGAACACTGAAGCTTTCTTT | CASSESAALNTEAFF | TRBJ1-1 | NA | NA | TRBV2
TGTGCCAGCAGCTTAGCGACTAGCGGGGGGCCACTTTCAACTTACAATGAGCAGTTCTTC | CASSLATSGGPLSTYNEQFF | TRBJ2-1 | TRBD2 | many | TRBV11-1
TGTGCCAGCATCACCGGGACTAGCGGGGGCGCCATGGAGTTC | CASITGTSGGAMEF | TRBJ2-1 | TRBD2 | many | TRBV7-9